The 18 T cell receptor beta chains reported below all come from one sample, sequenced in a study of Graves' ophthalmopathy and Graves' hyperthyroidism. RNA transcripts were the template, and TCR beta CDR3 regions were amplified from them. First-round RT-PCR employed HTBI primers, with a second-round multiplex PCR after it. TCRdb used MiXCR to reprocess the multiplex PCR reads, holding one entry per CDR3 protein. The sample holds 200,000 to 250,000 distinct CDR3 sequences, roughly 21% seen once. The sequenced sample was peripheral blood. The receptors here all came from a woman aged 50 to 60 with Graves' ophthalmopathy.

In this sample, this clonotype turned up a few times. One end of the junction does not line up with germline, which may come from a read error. The CDR3 loop reads CARPPGQRIDF. As DNA, the CDR3 is TGCGCCAGGCCGCCGGGACAGAGAATCGACTTT. The rearrangement joins TRBV10-2 to TRBJ1-6; 7 bases are a match to TRBD1. The CDR3 runs to 11 residues. The germline V gene encodes CDR1 WSHSY and CDR2 SAAADI.

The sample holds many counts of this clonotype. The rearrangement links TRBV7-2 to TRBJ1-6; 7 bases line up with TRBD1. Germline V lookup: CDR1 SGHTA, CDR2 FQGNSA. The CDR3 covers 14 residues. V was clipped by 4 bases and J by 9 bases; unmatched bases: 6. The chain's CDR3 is CASSSRTGSSPLHF. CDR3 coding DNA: TGTGCCAGCAGCTCCCGGACAGGTTCTTCACCCCTCCACTTT.

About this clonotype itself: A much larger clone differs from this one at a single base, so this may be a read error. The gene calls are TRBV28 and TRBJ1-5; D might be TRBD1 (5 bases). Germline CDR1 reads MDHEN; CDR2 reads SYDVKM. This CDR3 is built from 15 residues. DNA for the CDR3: TGTGTCAGCAGCCCCCCCGGGGGAGGCAATCAGCCCCAGCATTTT. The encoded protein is CVSSPPGGGNQPQHF.

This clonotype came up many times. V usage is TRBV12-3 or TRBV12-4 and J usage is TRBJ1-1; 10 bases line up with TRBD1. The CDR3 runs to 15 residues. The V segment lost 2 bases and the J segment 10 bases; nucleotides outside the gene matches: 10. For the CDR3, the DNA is TGTGCCAGCAGTTTACTACCAGGGACAGGGGATAGAGCTTTCTTT. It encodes CASSLLPGTGDRAFF.

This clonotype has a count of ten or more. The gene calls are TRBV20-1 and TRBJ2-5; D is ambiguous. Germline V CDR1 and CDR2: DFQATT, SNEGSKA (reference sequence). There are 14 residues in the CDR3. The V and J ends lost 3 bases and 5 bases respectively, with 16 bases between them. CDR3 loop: CSASGSSATETQYF. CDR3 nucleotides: TGCAGTGCTAGTGGGTCCAGCGCAACGGAGACCCAGTACTTC.

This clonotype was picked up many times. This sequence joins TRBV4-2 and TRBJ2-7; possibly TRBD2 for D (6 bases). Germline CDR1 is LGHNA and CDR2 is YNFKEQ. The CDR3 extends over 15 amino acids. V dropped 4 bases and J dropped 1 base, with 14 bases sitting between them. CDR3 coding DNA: TGTGCCAGCAGCCCTAGGGATCTAGCGTCCTACGAGCAGTACTTC. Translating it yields CASSPRDLASYEQYF.

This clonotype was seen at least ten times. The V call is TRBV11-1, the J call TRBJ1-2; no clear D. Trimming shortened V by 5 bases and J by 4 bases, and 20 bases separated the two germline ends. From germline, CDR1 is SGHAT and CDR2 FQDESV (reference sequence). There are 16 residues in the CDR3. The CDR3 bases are TGTGCCAGCAGCGCTACAGATGGCTGGCGCGGCTATGGCTACACCTTC. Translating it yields CASSATDGWRGYGYTF.

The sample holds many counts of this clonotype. The DNA for the CDR3 is TGTGCCAGCGGCTTGACAGGGAGCTCCTACGAGCAGTACTTC. Encoded protein: CASGLTGSSYEQYF. This chain uses TRBV28 with TRBJ2-7, with TRBD1 matching over 7 bases. V shed 8 bases, J shed 0 bases, and the junction held 7 bases outside the gene matches. CDR1 and CDR2 (germline): MDHEN, SYDVKM. This CDR3 spans 14 amino acids. Filled out from reference TRBV28 and TRBJ2-7, the complete variable domain reads DVKVTQSSRYLVKRTGEKVFLECVQDMDHENMFWYRQDPGLGLRLIYFSYDVKMKEKGDIPEGYSVSREKKERFSLILESASTNQTSMYLCASGLTGSSYEQYFGPGTRLTVT.

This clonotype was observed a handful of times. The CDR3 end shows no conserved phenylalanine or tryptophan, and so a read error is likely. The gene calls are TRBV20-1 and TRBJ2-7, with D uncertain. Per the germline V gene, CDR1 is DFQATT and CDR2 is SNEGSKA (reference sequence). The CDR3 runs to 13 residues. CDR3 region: CLPFQASSYEQYL. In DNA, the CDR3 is TGCCTACCATTCCAGGCCAGCTCCTACGAGCAGTACTTA.

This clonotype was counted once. CDR3 nucleotides: TGTGCCAGCAGAGTCGGCACAGGCGTAACTGGGGCCAACGTCCTGACTTTC. Translating gives CASRVGTGVTGANVLTF. The chain employs TRBV28 and TRBJ2-6; maybe TRBD1 (5 bases). The CDR3 is 17 residues long. The germline V gene encodes CDR1 MDHEN and CDR2 SYDVKM. The germline V and J ends were trimmed by 6 bases and 2 bases, with 17 bases remaining between them.

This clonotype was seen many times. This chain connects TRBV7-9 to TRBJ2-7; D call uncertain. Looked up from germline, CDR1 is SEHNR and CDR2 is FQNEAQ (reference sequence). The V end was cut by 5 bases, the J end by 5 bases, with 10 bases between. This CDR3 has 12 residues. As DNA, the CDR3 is TGTGCCAGCAGCATGGGAAGAAACGAGCAGTACTTC. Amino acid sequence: CASSMGRNEQYF.

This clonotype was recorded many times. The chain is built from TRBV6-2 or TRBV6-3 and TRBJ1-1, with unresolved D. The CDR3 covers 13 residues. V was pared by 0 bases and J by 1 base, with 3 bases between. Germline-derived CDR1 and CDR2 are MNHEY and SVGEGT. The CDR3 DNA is TGTGCCAGCAGTTACTCCGCGAACACTGAAGCTTTCTTT. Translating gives CASSYSANTEAFF.

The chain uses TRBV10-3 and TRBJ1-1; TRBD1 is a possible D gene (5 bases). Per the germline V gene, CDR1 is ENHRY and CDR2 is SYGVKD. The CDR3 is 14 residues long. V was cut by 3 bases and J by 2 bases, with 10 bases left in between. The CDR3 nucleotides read TGTGCCATCAGTGAAACAGGCGTTAACACTGAAGCTTTCTTT. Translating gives CAISETGVNTEAFF.

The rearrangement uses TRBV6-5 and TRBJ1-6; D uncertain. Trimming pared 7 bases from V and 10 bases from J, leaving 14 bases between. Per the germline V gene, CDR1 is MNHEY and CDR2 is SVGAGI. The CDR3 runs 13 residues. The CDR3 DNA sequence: TGTGCCAGCATTTATTCTGTCGGGTCACCCCTCCACTTT. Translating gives CASIYSVGSPLHF.

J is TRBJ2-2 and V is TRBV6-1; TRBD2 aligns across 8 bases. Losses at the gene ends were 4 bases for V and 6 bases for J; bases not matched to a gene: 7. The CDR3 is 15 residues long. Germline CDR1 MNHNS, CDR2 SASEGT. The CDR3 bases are TGTGCCAGCAGTGGACCAGCGGGAGTCCCCGGGGAGCTGTTTTTT. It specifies CASSGPAGVPGELFF.

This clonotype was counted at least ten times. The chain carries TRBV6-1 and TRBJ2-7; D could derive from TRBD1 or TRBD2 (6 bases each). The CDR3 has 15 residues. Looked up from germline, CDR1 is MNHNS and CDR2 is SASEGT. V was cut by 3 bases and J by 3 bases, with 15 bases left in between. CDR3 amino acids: CASSDPRDTHYEQYF. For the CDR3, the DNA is TGTGCCAGCAGTGATCCGCGGGACACCCACTACGAGCAGTACTTC.

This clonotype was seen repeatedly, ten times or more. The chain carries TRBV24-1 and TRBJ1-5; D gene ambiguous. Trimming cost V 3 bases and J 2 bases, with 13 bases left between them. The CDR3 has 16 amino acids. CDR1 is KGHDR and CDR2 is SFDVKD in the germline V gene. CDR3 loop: CATSDTNDLGNQPQHF. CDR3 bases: TGTGCCACCAGTGATACTAACGACCTGGGCAATCAGCCCCAGCATTTT.

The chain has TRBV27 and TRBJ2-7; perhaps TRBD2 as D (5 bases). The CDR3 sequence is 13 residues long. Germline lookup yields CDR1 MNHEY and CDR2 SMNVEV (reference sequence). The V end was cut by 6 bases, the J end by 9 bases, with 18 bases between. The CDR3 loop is CASRKAAGPGQYF. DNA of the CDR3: TGTGCCAGCAGAAAGGCTGCGGGCCCTGGGCAGTACTTC.